The rows below give T cell receptor beta chains drawn from one sample of a study of blood T cell repertoires in COVID-19. Assay: immunoSEQ multiplex PCR; the TCRdb copy retains only in-frame clones and omits some. The sample contains roughly 340,000 clones, more than 80% of which appear only once. The sequenced material came from PBMCs or T cells enriched from blood (not recorded which). The receptor source for this set is a man between 18 and 29 years old who had recovered from COVID-19. CDR3s leave out the opening cysteine and the closing phenylalanine or tryptophan. Clone sizes are given selectively: once, few, many, or a class where the clone is expanded.

v_gene,j_gene,abundance,CDR3aa
TRBV18,TRBJ2-5,few,ASSLGTGTGETQY
TRBV7-2,TRBJ2-5,-,ASSWGGSGQETQY
TRBV7-9,TRBJ1-1,once,ASSLANKNTEAF
TRBV19,TRBJ2-7,-,ASSIRQGSGDREQY
TRBV11-3,TRBJ2-1,-,ASSLGYRFGSEEQF
TRBV18,TRBJ2-1,-,ASSPRQGRTNEQF
TRBV5-1,TRBJ1-2,-,ASSPDPTSYGYT
TRBV5-1,TRBJ1-2,-,ASSWDRVNGYT
TRBV5-6,TRBJ1-5,-,ASSLEGAGNQPQH
TRBV2,TRBJ1-6,-,ASSGTGLNSPLH
TRBV7-6,TRBJ2-2,-,ASSLLRGTVAPGELF
TRBV5-1,TRBJ2-7,-,ASSVAGTSGGVVYEQY
TRBV7-2,TRBJ2-7,-,ASSLGLGLKLNSYEQY
TRBV4-2,TRBJ1-6,-,ASSQDQRNRENSPLH
TRBV6-5,TRBJ1-1,once,ASSSREHTEAF
TRBV7-9,TRBJ2-3,-,ASSLPPRLAGVTDTQY
TRBV27,TRBJ1-1,-,ASSLMGQDMNTEAF
TRBV28,TRBJ1-1,-,ASSLTGVGTEAF